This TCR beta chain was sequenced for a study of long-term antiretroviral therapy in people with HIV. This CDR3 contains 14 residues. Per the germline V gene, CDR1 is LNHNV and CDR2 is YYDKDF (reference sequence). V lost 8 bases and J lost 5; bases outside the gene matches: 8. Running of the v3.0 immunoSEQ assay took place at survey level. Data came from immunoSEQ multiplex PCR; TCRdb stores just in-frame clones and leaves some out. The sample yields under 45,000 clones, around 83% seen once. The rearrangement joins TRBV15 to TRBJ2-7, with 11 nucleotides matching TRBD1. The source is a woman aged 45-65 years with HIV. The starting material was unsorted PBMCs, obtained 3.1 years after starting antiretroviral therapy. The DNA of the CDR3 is TGTGCCACCTCGGCCGGGACAGGGGGAGACGAGCAGTACTTC. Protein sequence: CATSAGTGGDEQYF.